Listed below are T cell receptor beta chains from one sample, sequenced in a study of T cells expressing NK-cell markers. TCRdb re-called the 5' RACE reads and shows each CDR3 protein once, DNA omitted. The specimen's table records some 150,000 distinct CDR3 sequences. The material sequenced was blood T cells: a sorted CD56 or NKG2C T cell subset, CD4+ or CD8+ T cells, or bulk PBMC T cells (not recorded which). These receptors all come from a man between 18 and 35 years old in good health. The CDR3 runs from the conserved cysteine through the conserved F or W.

j_gene	v_gene	CDR3aa
TRBJ2-1	TRBV15	CATSRDKAGRDEQFF
TRBJ2-4	TRBV19	CASSPGWDIQYF
TRBJ1-5	TRBV3-1	CASSQDRAVGQPQHF
TRBJ2-1	TRBV29-1	CSGTSGRANEQFF
TRBJ2-3	TRBV7-2	CASSSGEGTDTQYF
TRBJ2-1	TRBV14	CASSQGLVEQFF
TRBJ2-3	TRBV19	CASIPGSGDTQYF
TRBJ2-1	TRBV12-3/TRBV12-4	CASKPGRETSYNEQFF
TRBJ2-1	TRBV9	CASKTGTDNEQFF
TRBJ1-1	TRBV12-3/TRBV12-4	CASYFTQGGTEAFF
TRBJ2-6	TRBV5-5	CASSQSPSGANVLTF
TRBJ1-1	TRBV7-6	CASSQNQGKTEAFF
TRBJ1-4	TRBV5-1	CASRRMSRDSNEKLFF
TRBJ2-1	TRBV20-1	CSASGREGPGPDEQFF
TRBJ2-2	TRBV7-8	CASSLLVSGVAMNTGELFF
TRBJ2-5	TRBV4-3	CASSQDVGSGETQYF
TRBJ2-5	TRBV14	CASSQPRTGGLETQYF
TRBJ2-2	TRBV24-1	CATSDSFGTGNPQEELFF
TRBJ2-7	TRBV28	CASSWGVGAWNEQYF
TRBJ2-3	TRBV5-8	CASRGRLAGRDTQYF
TRBJ1-2	TRBV5-6	CASHRDVANYGYTF
TRBJ2-1	TRBV30	CAWRPGRDEQFF
TRBJ2-1	TRBV5-1	CASSWRDGSNEQFF
TRBJ2-5	TRBV27	CATSRGQGAYGGETQYF
TRBJ2-2	TRBV27	CASSFGLAGHTGELFF
TRBJ2-2	TRBV24-1	CATSAELAGNTGELFF
TRBJ1-4	TRBV5-1	CASTKGQGRGEKLFF
TRBJ2-1	TRBV14	CASSQDVETEQFF
TRBJ2-1	TRBV7-3	CASSLGNDYNEQFF
TRBJ2-5	TRBV28	CASSFPGTSGHSQETQYF
TRBJ1-1	TRBV5-8	CASRGGNEAFF
TRBJ2-3	TRBV14	CASSSRTVRSTDTQYF
TRBJ2-7	TRBV27	CASSLLAGTGEDEQYF
TRBJ2-3	TRBV5-4	CASSPDRADTQYF
TRBJ2-1	TRBV29-1	CSVDGTGFNEQFF
TRBJ2-7	TRBV12-3/TRBV12-4	CASSYRDSSYEQYF